The T cell receptor (beta chain) described here comes from a study of identical twins. One entry per CDR3 protein results from TCRdb running MiXCR on the 5' RACE reads. This table has over 500,000 distinct CDR3 sequences, 22% appearing once. This clonotype has more than one count but fewer than ten. The same sample was also used in a study of T cells expressing NK-cell markers. That study adds: In a handful of donors, dominant clonotypes made up roughly 25-60.1% of CD3+CD56-NKG2C+ cells.

Sequenced sample: CD4+ T cells sorted from blood. The source is a woman under 30 in good health.

This CDR3 reads CASSPGGTQNTQYF. In DNA form, the CDR3 reads TGTGCCAGCAGCCCCGGCGGGACACAGAATACGCAGTATTTT. The genes are TRBV7-2 and TRBJ2-3; possibly TRBD1 or TRBD2 for D (6 bases each). The CDR3 totals 14 residues. Germline V lookup: CDR1 SGHTA, CDR2 FQGNSA. V lost 5 bases, J lost 7 bases, and 16 bases lay in between. The variable domain in full, completed from reference TRBV7-2 and TRBJ2-3, reads GAGVSQSPSNKVTEKGKDVELRCDPISGHTALYWYRQSLGQGLEFLIYFQGNSAPDKSGLPSDRFSAERTGGSVSTLTIQRTQQEDSAVYLCASSPGGTQNTQYFGPGTRLTVL.